The 11 T cell receptor beta chains given below trace back to one sample, sequenced in a study of T cells in Graves' hyperthyroidism and ophthalmopathy. RNA transcripts yielded amplified TCR beta CDR3 regions. A set of HTBI primers served as the primers for a first-round RT-PCR of the TCR CDR3. TCRdb passed the multiplex PCR reads through MiXCR, listing each CDR3 protein once. Counted here are fewer than 400,000 distinct CDR3 sequences, approximately 14% occurring once; the ten biggest clones make up roughly 26%. Sequencing was done on a sample of blood. The receptors were sampled from a woman between 18 and 29 years old with Graves' hyperthyroidism that later progressed to Graves' ophthalmopathy.

This clonotype has at least ten counts. V gene TRBV2 combines with J gene TRBJ1-1, with a possible D match to TRBD1 (6 bases). The CDR3 covers 13 residues. The V end lost 8 bases, the J end lost 3 bases, and 13 bases lay between the germline ends. Germline assignment: CDR1 SNHLY and CDR2 FYNNEI. The CDR3 loop reads CASEGGTYTEAFF. CDR3 DNA sequence: TGTGCCAGCGAGGGGGGTACTTACACTGAAGCTTTCTTT.

This clonotype showed up just a few times. This sequence joins TRBV20-1 and TRBJ1-6, with TRBD1 matching over 7 bases. Germline CDR1 DFQATT, CDR2 SNEGSKA (reference sequence). The V and J ends lost 5 bases and 5 bases, in that order; junction bases with no gene match: 6. The CDR3 has 14 amino acids. CDR3 sequence: CSALTGPDNSPLHF. CDR3 nucleotide sequence: TGCAGTGCTTTGACAGGGCCGGATAATTCACCCCTCCACTTT.

This clonotype occurred many times. The chain joins TRBV20-1 to TRBJ2-1; the match to TRBD1 covers 7 bases. The CDR3 sequence is 14 residues long. V shed 2 bases, J shed 3 bases, and the junction held 4 bases outside the gene matches. The V gene's germline CDR1 is DFQATT and CDR2 SNEGSKA (reference sequence). The CDR3 protein is CSARSGQIYNEQFF. CDR3 coding DNA: TGCAGTGCTAGATCGGGACAGATCTACAATGAGCAGTTCTTC.

Many counts were recorded for this clonotype. The chain is built from TRBV11-2 and TRBJ2-3; a weak D match, TRBD1 (6 bases). Germline V gene sequence: CDR1 SGHAT, CDR2 FQNNGV. V dropped 1 base and J dropped 3 bases, with 14 bases sitting between them. This CDR3 has 16 residues. CDR3 bases: TGTGCCAGCAGCTTAGGGTCGGGACAAGGGACAGATACGCAGTATTTT. Translating it yields CASSLGSGQGTDTQYF.

The sample holds a few counts of this clonotype. This chain links TRBV9 with TRBJ2-2; D is ambiguous. Germline V CDR1 and CDR2: SGDLS, YYNGEE. CDR3 length: 16 amino acids. V lost 4 bases and J lost 0, with 13 bases in between. CDR3 in DNA: TGTGCCAGCAGCACCCATTTGGGCGCGAACACCGGGGAGCTGTTTTTT. Its protein product is CASSTHLGANTGELFF.

This clonotype was seen a handful of times. This rearrangement joins TRBV7-9 to TRBJ1-5, with no clear D. The V gene lost 5 bases and the J gene lost 3 bases, with 11 bases spanning the gap. CDR3 length: 14 residues. CDR1 and CDR2 from the germline V gene are SEHNR and FQNEAQ (reference sequence). Written as DNA, the CDR3 is TGTGCCAGCAGCCCCATCGGGAACAATCAGCCCCAGCATTTT. The encoded protein is CASSPIGNNQPQHF.

There are many counts of this clonotype. The CDR3 reads CASSPRTGDPYEQYF. The CDR3 DNA reads as TGTGCCAGCAGTCCAAGGACAGGGGACCCATACGAGCAGTACTTC. The chain couples TRBV12-3 or TRBV12-4 to TRBJ2-7; 9 bases match TRBD1. J lost 4 bases, V lost 5 bases, and 9 bases had no gene match. This CDR3 has 15 amino acids.

The sample holds many counts of this clonotype. This sequence joins TRBV19 and TRBJ2-5; TRBD2 agrees at 16 bases. J gave up 2 bases and V 4 bases, and 4 bases lay outside the gene matches. CDR3 length: 17 residues. CDR1 and CDR2 from the germline V gene are LNHDA and SQIVND (reference sequence). The DNA of the CDR3 is TGTGCCAGTAGTACGGGACTAGCGGGAGGGGTTCAAGAGACCCAGTACTTC. It translates to CASSTGLAGGVQETQYF.

This clonotype was counted a few times. This may be a read error, as it is one base from a much larger clone. This likely comes from a read error, as the CDR3 has no conserved phenylalanine or tryptophan at its end. V usage is TRBV2 and J usage is TRBJ2-5, with TRBD1 as a possible D gene (6 bases). V dropped 3 bases and J dropped 1 base, with 12 bases sitting between them. This CDR3 spans 15 amino acids. Germline V CDR1 and CDR2: SNHLY, FYNNEI. The CDR3 spells CASSDPQGFQETQYL. CDR3 bases: TGTGCCAGCAGTGACCCTCAGGGGTTCCAAGAGACCCAGTACCTC.

This clonotype was detected ten times or more. The chain uses TRBV20-1 and TRBJ2-3; 11 bases map to TRBD2. This CDR3 is built from 14 residues. The germline gives CDR1 DFQATT, CDR2 SNEGSKA (reference sequence). V lost 5 bases and J lost 0; bases outside the gene matches: 1. CDR3 DNA: TGCAGTGCTGGGACTAGCGGAAGCACAGATACGCAGTATTTT. Its translation is CSAGTSGSTDTQYF.

This clonotype was counted ten times or more. This chain joins TRBV20-1 and TRBJ2-7, with D perhaps matching TRBD1 or TRBD2 (5 bases each). The CDR3 consists of 12 residues. The germline CDR1 and CDR2 sequences are DFQATT and SNEGSKA (reference sequence). V was cut by 0 bases and J by 6 bases, with 9 bases left in between. The CDR3 region is CSARDLGTEQYF. DNA for the CDR3: TGCAGTGCTAGAGATCTGGGGACCGAGCAGTACTTC.